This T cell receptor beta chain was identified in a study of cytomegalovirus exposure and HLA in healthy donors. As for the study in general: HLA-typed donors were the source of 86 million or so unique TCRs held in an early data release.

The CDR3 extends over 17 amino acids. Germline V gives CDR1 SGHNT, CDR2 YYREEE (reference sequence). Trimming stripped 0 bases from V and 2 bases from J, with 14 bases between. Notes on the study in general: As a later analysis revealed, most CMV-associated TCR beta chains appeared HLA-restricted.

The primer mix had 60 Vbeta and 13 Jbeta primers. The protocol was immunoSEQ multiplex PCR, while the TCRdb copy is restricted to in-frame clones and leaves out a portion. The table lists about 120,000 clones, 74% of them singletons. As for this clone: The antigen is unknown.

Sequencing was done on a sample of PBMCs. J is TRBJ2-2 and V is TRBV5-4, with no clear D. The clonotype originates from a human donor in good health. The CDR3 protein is CASSLGAGYLNTGELFF. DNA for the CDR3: TGTGCCAGCAGCTTGGGGGCCGGCTATCTAAACACCGGGGAGCTGTTTTTT.